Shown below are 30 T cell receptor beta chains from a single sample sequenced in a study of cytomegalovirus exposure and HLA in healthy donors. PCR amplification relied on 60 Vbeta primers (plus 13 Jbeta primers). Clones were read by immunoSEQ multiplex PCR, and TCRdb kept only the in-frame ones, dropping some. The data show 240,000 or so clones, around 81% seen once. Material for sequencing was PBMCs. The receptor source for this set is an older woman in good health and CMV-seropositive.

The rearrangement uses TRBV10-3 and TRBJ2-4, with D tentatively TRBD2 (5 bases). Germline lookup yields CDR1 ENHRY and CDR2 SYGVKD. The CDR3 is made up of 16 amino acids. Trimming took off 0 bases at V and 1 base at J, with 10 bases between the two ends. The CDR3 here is CAISESLGVAKNIQYF. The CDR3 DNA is TGTGCCATCAGTGAGTCGCTCGGGGTGGCCAAAAACATTCAGTACTTC.

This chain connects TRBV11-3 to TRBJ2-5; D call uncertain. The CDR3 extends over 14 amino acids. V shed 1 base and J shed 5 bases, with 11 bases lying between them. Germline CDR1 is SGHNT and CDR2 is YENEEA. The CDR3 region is CASSLGAQLETQYF. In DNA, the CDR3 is TGTGCCAGCAGCTTAGGTGCCCAGTTGGAGACCCAGTACTTC.

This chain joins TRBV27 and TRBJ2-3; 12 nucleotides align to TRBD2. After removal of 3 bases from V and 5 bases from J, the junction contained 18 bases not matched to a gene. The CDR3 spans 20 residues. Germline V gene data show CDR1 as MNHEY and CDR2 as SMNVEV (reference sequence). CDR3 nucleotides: TGTGCCAGCAGTTTGGTGCTAGCGGGAGGGCATTCGAGAGGGGTAGATACGCAGTATTTT. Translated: CASSLVLAGGHSRGVDTQYF.

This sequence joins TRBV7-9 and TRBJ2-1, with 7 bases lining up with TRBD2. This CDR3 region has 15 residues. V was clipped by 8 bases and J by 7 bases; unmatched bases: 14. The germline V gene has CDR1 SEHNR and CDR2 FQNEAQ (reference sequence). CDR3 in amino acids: CASAPSGGSRNEQFF. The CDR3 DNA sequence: TGTGCCAGCGCCCCCTCGGGCGGGAGTAGGAATGAGCAGTTCTTC.

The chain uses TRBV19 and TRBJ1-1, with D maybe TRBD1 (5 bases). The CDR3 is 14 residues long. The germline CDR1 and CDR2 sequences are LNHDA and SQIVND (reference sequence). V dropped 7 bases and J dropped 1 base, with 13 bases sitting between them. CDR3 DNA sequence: TGTGCCAGTACCTCGACAGCGAGGAACACTGAAGCTTTCTTT. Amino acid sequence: CASTSTARNTEAFF.

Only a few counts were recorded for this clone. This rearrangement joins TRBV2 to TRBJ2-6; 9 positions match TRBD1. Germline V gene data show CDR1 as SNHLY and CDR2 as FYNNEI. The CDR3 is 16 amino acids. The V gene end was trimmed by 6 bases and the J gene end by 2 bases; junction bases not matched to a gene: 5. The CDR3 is CASRPTGGPGANVLTF. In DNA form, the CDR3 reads TGTGCCAGCAGACCGACAGGGGGGCCTGGGGCCAACGTCCTGACTTTC.

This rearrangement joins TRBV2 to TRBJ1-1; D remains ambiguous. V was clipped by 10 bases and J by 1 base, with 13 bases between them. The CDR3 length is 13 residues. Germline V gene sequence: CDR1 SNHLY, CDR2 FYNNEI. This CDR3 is CATQAFSNTEAFF. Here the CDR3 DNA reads TGTGCCACTCAGGCCTTTTCGAACACTGAAGCTTTCTTT.

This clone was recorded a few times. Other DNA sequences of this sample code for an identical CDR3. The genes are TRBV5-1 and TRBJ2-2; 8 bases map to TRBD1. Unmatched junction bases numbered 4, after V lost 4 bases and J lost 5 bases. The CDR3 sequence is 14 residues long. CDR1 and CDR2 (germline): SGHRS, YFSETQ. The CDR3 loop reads CASSLDRGTGELFF. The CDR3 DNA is TGCGCCAGCAGCCTAGACAGGGGAACCGGGGAGCTGTTTTTT.

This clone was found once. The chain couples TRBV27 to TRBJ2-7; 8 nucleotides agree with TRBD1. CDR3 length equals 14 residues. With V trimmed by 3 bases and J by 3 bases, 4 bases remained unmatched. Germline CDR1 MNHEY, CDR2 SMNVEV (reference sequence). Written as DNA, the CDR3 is TGTGCCAGCAGTTTGCAACAGGGGGTCTACGAGCAGTACTTC. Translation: CASSLQQGVYEQYF.

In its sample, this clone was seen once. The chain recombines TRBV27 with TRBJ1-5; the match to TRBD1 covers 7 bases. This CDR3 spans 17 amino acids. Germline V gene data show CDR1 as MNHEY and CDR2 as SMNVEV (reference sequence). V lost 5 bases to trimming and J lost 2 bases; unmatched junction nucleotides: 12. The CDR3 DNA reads TGTGCCAGCAGTCCTCCCCCGGACAGGAGGGGCAATCAGCCCCAGCATTTT. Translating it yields CASSPPPDRRGNQPQHF.

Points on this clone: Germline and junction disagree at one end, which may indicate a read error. This CDR3 is CACRETGDTGELFF. CDR3 nucleotides: TGTGCCTGCAGAGAGACAGGGGACACCGGGGAGCTGTTTTTT. This chain uses TRBV6-5 with TRBJ2-2; 8 nucleotides align to TRBD1. In germline, CDR1 is MNHEY, CDR2 SVGAGI. The CDR3 is made up of 14 amino acids.

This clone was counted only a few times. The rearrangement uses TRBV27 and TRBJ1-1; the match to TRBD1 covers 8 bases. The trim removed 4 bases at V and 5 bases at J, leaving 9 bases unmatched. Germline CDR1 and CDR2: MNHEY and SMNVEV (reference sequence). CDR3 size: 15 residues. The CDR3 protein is CASSSRQGRGTEAFF. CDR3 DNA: TGTGCCAGCAGTTCCAGACAGGGGAGAGGGACTGAAGCTTTCTTT.

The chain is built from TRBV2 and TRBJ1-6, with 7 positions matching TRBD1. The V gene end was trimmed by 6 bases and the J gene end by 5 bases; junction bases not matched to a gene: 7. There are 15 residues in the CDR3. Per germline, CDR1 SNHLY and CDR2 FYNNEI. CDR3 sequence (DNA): TGTGCCAGCAGATTAGAGACAGGGCATAATTCACCCCTCCACTTT. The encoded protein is CASRLETGHNSPLHF.

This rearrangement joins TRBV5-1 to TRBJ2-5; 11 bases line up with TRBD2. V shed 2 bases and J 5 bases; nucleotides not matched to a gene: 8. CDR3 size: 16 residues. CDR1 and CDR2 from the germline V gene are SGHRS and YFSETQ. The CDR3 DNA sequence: TGCGCCAGCAGCTTAGCCGGGACTAGCGGCTACGAGACCCAGTACTTC. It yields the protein CASSLAGTSGYETQYF. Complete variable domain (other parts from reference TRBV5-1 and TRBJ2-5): KAGVTQTPRYLIKTRGQQVTLSCSPISGHRSVSWYQQTPGQGLQFLFEYFSETQRNKGNFPGRFSGRQFSNSRSEMNVSTLELGDSALYLCASSLAGTSGYETQYFGPGTRLLVL.

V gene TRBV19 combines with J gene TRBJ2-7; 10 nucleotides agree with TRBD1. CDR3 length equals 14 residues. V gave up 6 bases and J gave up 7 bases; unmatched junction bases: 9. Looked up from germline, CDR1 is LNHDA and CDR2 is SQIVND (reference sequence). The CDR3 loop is CASSSGTGALEQYF. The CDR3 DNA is TGTGCCAGTAGCTCCGGGACAGGGGCATTAGAGCAGTACTTC. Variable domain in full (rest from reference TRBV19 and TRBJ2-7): DGGITQSPKYLFRKEGQNVTLSCEQNLNHDAMYWYRQDPGQGLRLIYYSQIVNDFQKGDIAEGYSVSREKKESFPLTVTSAQKNPTAFYLCASSSGTGALEQYFGPGTRLTVT.

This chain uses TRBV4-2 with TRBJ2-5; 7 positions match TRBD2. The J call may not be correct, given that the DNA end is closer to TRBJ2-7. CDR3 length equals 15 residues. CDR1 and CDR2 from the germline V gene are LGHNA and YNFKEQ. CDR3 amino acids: CASSQAEGGPYEQYF. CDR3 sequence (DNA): TGTGCCAGCAGCCAAGCCGAGGGAGGGCCGTACGAGCAGTACTTC.

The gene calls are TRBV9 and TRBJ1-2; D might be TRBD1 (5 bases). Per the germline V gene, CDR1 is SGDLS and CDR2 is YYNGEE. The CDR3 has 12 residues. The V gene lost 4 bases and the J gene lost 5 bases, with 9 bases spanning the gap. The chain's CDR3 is CASSPGGYGYTF. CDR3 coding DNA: TGTGCCAGCAGCCCCGGGGGATATGGCTACACCTTC.

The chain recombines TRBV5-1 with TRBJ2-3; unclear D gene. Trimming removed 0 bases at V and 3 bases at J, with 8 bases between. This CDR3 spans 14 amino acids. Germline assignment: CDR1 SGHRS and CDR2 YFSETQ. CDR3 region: CASSLGEVTDTQYF. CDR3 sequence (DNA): TGCGCCAGCAGCTTGGGAGAGGTAACAGATACGCAGTATTTT.

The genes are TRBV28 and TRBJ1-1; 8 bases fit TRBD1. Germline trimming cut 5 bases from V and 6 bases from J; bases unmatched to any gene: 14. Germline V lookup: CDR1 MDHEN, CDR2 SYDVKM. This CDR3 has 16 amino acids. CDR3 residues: CASSPGQGHQHPEAFF. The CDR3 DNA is TGTGCCAGCAGTCCCGGACAGGGCCATCAGCATCCTGAAGCTTTCTTT.

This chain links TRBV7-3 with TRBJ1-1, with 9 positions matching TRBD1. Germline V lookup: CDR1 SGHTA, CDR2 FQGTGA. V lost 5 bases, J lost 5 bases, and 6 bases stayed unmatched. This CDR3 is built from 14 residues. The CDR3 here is CASSRDRDRTEAFF. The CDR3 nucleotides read TGTGCCAGCAGCCGGGACAGGGATCGAACTGAAGCTTTCTTT.

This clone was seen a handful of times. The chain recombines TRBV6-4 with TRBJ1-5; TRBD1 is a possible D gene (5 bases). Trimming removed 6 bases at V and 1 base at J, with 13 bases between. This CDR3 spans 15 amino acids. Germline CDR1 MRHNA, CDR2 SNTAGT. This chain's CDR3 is CASRDTNWSNQPQHF. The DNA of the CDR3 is TGTGCCAGCAGGGACACCAACTGGAGCAATCAGCCCCAGCATTTT.

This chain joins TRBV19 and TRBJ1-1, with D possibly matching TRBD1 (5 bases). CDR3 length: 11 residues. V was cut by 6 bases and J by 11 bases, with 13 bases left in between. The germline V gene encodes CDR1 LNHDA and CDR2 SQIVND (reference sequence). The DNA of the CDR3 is TGTGCCAGTAGAGATGGACATTCGGCTTTCTTT. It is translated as CASRDGHSAFF.

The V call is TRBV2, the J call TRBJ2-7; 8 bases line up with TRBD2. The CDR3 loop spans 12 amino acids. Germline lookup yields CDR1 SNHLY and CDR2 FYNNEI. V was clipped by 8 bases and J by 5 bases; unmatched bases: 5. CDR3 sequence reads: CASRREGHEQYF. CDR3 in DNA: TGTGCCAGCCGACGGGAGGGCCACGAGCAGTACTTC.

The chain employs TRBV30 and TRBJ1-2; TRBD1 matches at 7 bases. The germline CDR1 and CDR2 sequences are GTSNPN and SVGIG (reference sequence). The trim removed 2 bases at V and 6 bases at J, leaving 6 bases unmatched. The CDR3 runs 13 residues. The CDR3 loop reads CAWSNRGWDGYTF. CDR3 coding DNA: TGTGCCTGGAGTAACAGGGGTTGGGATGGCTACACCTTC.

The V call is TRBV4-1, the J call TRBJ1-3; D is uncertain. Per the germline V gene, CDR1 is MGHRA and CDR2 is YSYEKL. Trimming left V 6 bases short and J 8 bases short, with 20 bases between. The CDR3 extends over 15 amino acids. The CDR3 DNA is TGCGCCAGCAGACCTACCCGGACGGGAGGAGACACCATATATTTT. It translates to CASRPTRTGGDTIYF.

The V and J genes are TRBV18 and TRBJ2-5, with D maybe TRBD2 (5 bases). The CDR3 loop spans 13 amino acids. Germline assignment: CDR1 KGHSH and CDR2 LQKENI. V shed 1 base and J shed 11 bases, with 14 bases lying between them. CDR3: CASSPQNGKEQYF. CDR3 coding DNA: TGTGCCAGCTCACCACAAAACGGGAAAGAGCAGTACTTC.

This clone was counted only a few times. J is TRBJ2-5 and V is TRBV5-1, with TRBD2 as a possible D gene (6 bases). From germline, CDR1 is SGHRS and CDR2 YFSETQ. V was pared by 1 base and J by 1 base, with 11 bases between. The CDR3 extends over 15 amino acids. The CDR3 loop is CASSLRAGPQETQYF. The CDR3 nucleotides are TGCGCCAGCAGCTTGCGGGCGGGGCCCCAAGAGACCCAGTACTTC.

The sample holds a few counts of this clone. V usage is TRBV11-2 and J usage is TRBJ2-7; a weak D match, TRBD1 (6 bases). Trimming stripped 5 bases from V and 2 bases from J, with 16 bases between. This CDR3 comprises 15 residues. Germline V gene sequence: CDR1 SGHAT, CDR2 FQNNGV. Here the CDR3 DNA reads TGTGCCAGCAGCAGGGGGAACGGGAAAACCTACGAGCAGTACTTC. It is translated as CASSRGNGKTYEQYF.

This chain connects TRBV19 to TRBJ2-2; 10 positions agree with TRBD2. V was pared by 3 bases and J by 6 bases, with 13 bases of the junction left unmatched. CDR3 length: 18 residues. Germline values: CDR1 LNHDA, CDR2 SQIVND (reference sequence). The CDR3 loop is CASSIRSGRAWVPGELFF. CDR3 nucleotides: TGTGCCAGTAGTATCCGAAGCGGGAGGGCCTGGGTACCCGGGGAGCTGTTTTTT.

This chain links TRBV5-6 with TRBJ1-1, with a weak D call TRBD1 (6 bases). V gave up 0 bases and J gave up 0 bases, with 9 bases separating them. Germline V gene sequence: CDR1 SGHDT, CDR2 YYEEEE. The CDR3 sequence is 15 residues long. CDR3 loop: CASSLEQGMNTEAFF. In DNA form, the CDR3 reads TGTGCCAGCAGCTTGGAACAGGGAATGAACACTGAAGCTTTCTTT.